Below, one TCR beta chain is given with its context. The antigen is undetermined. This sample was taken from a study of T-cell reconstitution after alpha-beta-depleted transplantation in children. Study-wide points: A year post-transplant, T-cell counts and diversity derived mostly from newly produced T cells. It was surviving recipient T cells and thymic progenitors that gave some patients high TCRbeta diversity at day 60. Two months or so post-transplant, alpha-beta T cells reportedly derived from several hundred expanded graft clones.

The authors prepared the TCRbeta library with unique molecular identifiers. TCRdb redid the calling of the PCR reads with MiXCR, one entry per CDR3 protein. Of about 900,000 distinct CDR3 sequences in the sample, about 31% were seen once. The receptor was derived from a boy under three years old who had a stem cell transplant for SCID, so the T cells may come from the graft donor. The sample was PBMCs, mostly from graft donor cells, taken 360 days after TCRalphabeta/CD19-depleted stem cell transplant.

CDR3 coding DNA: TGCAGTGCCCAGGACAGGGGGGCTTCACCCCTCCACTTT. Protein product: CSAQDRGASPLHF. The chain uses TRBV20-1 and TRBJ1-6, with TRBD1 matching over 10 bases. Germline V gives CDR1 DFQATT, CDR2 SNEGSKA (reference sequence). This CDR3 is 13 amino acids long. V shed 6 bases, J shed 9 bases, and the junction held 5 bases outside the gene matches.